The T cell receptor beta chain described here comes from a study of cytomegalovirus exposure and HLA in healthy donors. The PCR ran on 60 Vbeta and 13 Jbeta primers. The method was immunoSEQ multiplex PCR; TCRdb's version includes in-frame clones alone and lacks a portion of them. The sample contains about 89,000 clones, roughly nine tenths of which appear only once. Trimming took 3 bases from V and 6 from J; bases not matched to a gene: 5. CDR1 and CDR2 from the germline V gene are SNHLY and FYNNEI. The CDR3 loop spans 14 amino acids. The receptor was derived from a man aged 25 to 40 in good health and CMV-seropositive. The material sequenced was PBMCs. The chain is built from TRBV2 and TRBJ2-1; 7 bases agree with TRBD2. CDR3 DNA: TGTGCCAGCAGTGAGACTAGCATAATCAATGAGCAGTTCTTC. Residues: CASSETSIINEQFF. The whole variable domain, filled in from reference TRBV2 and TRBJ2-1, reads EPEVTQTPSHQVTQMGQEVILRCVPISNHLYFYWYRQILGQKVEFLVSFYNNEISEKSEIFDDQFSVERPDGSNFTLKIRSTKLEDSAMYFCASSETSIINEQFFGPGTRLTVL.